This TCR beta chain originates from a study of cytomegalovirus exposure and HLA in healthy donors (dated by TCRdb to 2017 to 2019). About the study as a whole: An earlier analysis of some 600 of the donors reported 250 to 350 Gb of sequence data and 95 million to 130 million unique TCR beta sequences obtained from about 179 million T cells. An early release that covered about 600 HLA-typed donors contained approximately 320 gigabases of sequencing data and 80 million or so unique TCR sequences. Of the 350 to 400 genotyped donors, approximately 83% fell in the genetic ancestry cluster associated with self-reported Caucasian donors. The study aimed to test whether cataloging public T cell receptors could reveal signatures of past pathogen exposure. The study used immunosequencing to profile the T cell repertoires of 666 subjects and linked those repertoires to cytomegalovirus serostatus. In addition to the first cohort of around 670 subjects, a separate validation cohort of about 120 different subjects was used. To predict cytomegalovirus infection status, the study combined high-throughput TCR immunosequencing, statistical association of individual TCRs with disease status, and machine learning. A later analysis re-examined previously published TCR beta repertoires from more than 600 donors and added high-resolution HLA genotyping to investigate patterns of TCR occurrence. The later analysis used no new phenotypic data to find candidate immune exposures, relying instead on TCR beta sequences and their occurrence across donors. An earlier analysis of nearly 600 of the donors applied high-throughput TCR beta sequencing to assess whether each TCR beta V gene segment acted as functional or pseudogenic. Donor age, sex, ethnicity and CMV serostatus were compiled together with the repertoire data. A later genetic analysis used genome-wide SNP genotypes for about 60% of the roughly 700 donors, treating that subset as a discovery cohort. All discovery cohort repertoires had been generated on a single sequencing platform. HLA typing included class I and class II loci at four-digit resolution. Typing coverage differed by locus: A, B, C, DRB1 and DQB1 were typed in about 629-640 donors, DQA1 in about 550, DPA1 in 606, and DPB1 in roughly 470. Roughly five DR-DQ haplotypes were treated as single units for association and clustering because of strong linkage in the cohort. Across approximately 420 genotyped donors of the cohort, an average of roughly 200,000 unique TCR beta nucleotide sequences per donor were sequenced, and roughly 17% of those sequences were non-productive. Study-wide findings and limitations: A later genetic analysis associated a missense DCLRE1C variant with V-gene and J-gene trimming of TCR beta chains, and an independent cohort replicated the association. A later analysis found that TCR association rates varied across HLA loci, with DRB1 alleles showing the most associated TCRs and HLA-C alleles the fewest. Most TCR sequences were observed very rarely across donors, whereas some public TCRs were present in many individuals. Several of the top co-occurrence clusters appeared to be linked to parvovirus B19, influenza, CMV and Epstein-Barr virus, according to a later analysis. In a later analysis, most CMV-associated TCR beta chains were found to appear HLA-restricted, with HLA associations seemingly driven largely by CMV exposure. The presence/absence analyses assumed that sequencing depth was roughly uniform across donors, and that assumption may not be true. When HLA alleles, especially DR and DQ, strongly co-occurred, attributing TCR associations to individual alleles was difficult. Immune exposure information for the cohort was limited to CMV serostatus. The cohort was sequenced for TCR beta chains only, and without alpha or paired-chain data the features that could be detected were limited. In vitro tests confirmed that three of the cytomegalovirus-associated TCR beta chains recognize cytomegalovirus antigens. In a later analysis, HLA-associated TCR beta chains were found to be more clonally expanded and to have lower generation probabilities than equally common non-associated chains. Correlated functional status among segregating V segments might reflect linkage disequilibrium, but an unknown experimental factor could not be ruled out. Because HLA typing was unavailable for some donors at each locus, only the typed subset was used in association tests. A further reported finding was that TCR beta sequences accurately predicted the HLA-A and HLA-B alleles for most subjects in the first cohort. According to a later genetic analysis, donors in an Asian-associated ancestry cluster had fewer N-insertions in productive TCRs than the roughly 670-donor mean. The sequencing pipeline was judged likely to have produced a cluster of highly shared sequence variants as a technical artifact. Some IMGT-functional V segments, including TRBV6-2 and TRBV6-3, could not be distinguished by the 87-base-pair reads and were therefore excluded. The classifier was reported to diagnose cytomegalovirus status with high specificity and sensitivity in both the original and validation cohorts. The study listed 150 to 200 TCR beta chains as associated with cytomegalovirus. An earlier analysis of approximately 500 of the donors showed that most TCR beta V segments appeared in productive rearrangements either about 87% or about 30% of the time, which broadly matched IMGT annotations. Because counts were too low, roughly 18 rarely observed V segments, including chromosome 9 orphons, were left out of the earlier analysis of a few hundred of the donors. The authors suggested that the approach could potentially be generalized to other disease states and immunological phenotypes. At a false discovery rate of 0.05, a later analysis linked 16,951 TCR beta sequences to specific HLA alleles.

The cohort consisted of some 670 healthy bone marrow donors. Cohort members were all nominally healthy when sampled, although unrecorded immune exposures were likely present. The donor was CMV seronegative and was included in the group of approximately 350 seronegative cohort members. Each donor provided a peripheral blood sample, and peripheral blood mononuclear cells were used for TCR beta sequencing. Genomic DNA was extracted from the blood cell samples with the Qiagen DNeasy Blood Extraction Kit. This clone was seen once. No antigen is known for it. It has no much larger one-base neighbor in the sample; base qualities were not kept. Its CDR3 holds 13 amino acids, cysteine through phenylalanine. The only DNA kept is the CDR3, 39 bases in frame from the first base. A distance of 11 bases separates the germline ends of V and J, which lose 8 bases and 1 base respectively. The CDR1 and CDR2 encoded by the germline V gene are WSHSY and SAAADI.

The library was produced with the immunoSEQ multiplex PCR assay. A mixture of 60 forward primers for TCR Vbeta segments and 13 reverse primers for TCR Jbeta segments was used in the multiplex PCR. The CDR3 region of rearranged TCR beta genes was amplified from genomic DNA with a multiplex PCR assay. The amplified TCR beta libraries were sequenced on the Illumina HiSeq System as 87-base-pair reads. In the original analysis: A later analysis counted approximately 76 million unique TCR beta chains across the 640 or so repertoires, and approximately 11 million of these chains were shared by at least two donors. To remove PCR and sequencing errors, raw reads were error-corrected and collapsed into unique sequences using a nearest-neighbor algorithm that merged closely related sequences. To assign V, D and J gene segments, CDR3 sequences were aligned to IMGT reference sequences. For a sequence to be retained, at least a six-nucleotide match to both a V gene segment and a J gene segment was required. A rearrangement counted as productive if the CDR3 had no stop codons and remained in frame with V and J, and every other rearrangement counted as non-productive. CDR3 was defined by IMGT convention, running from the second conserved V-encoded cysteine to the conserved J-encoded phenylalanine. In an earlier analysis of around 540 of the donors, sequences lacking an unambiguous match to a single V gene segment were excluded. In an earlier analysis of a few hundred of the donors, V segments were called functional above 56.7% productive rearrangements and were called segregating when the between-donor standard deviation exceeded 5%. A statistical classification framework was developed to diagnose cytomegalovirus status using the catalog of TCR beta chain sequences. In a later analysis, V and J genes were assigned by comparing TCR nucleotide sequences against IMGT/GENE-DB human TR gene sequences. Using the TCRdist pipeline, a later analysis assigned CDR3 sequences along with most-parsimonious VDJ recombination scenarios. A later analysis defined each TCR beta chain by its CDR3 amino acid sequence plus V-gene family, and excluded reads lacking a unique V-gene family. In a later analysis, several hundred highly shared, low-generation-probability nucleotide sequences were removed to address suspected cross-contamination and a sequencing artifact. In a later analysis, a clonal expansion index was calculated for each public chain from normalized within-repertoire ranks of inferred template counts. Generation probabilities in a later analysis came from a VDJ recombination model fitted to out-of-frame rearrangements, and those results were checked against IGoR. In a later analysis, TCR-TCR, TCR-HLA and TCR-CMV co-occurrence was scored with hypergeometric tests, and a repertoire-size bias correction was applied to TCR pairs. In a later analysis, false discovery rates were estimated by permuting HLA or CMV assignments 20 times. In a later analysis, co-occurring TCRs were grouped with DBSCAN, and TCRdist sequence similarity was added when clustering was performed within HLA-allele-positive subsets. Repertoires with fewer than 30,000 or more than 120,000 public chains were left out of co-occurrence clustering, as were five repertoires with anomalous nucleotide sharing. TCRdb carries this immuneACCESS record with in-frame sequences only. Its versions omit some clonotypes, under half of them owing to an unresolved V gene in the studies checked, with the rest unexplained. V and J calls plus clone size are reproduced from that table; the DNA served to infer D and trimming. This sample comprises around 140,000 clones, 65% to 85% of them detected only once. The top ten clonotypes cover 3% to 5% of the sample.

The sequence was obtained from a male donor in good health and CMV-seronegative. The rearranged segments are TRBV10-2 and TRBJ1-1, with no reliable assignment of the D segment. The sample consisted of PBMCs. Read as DNA, the sequence is TGCGCCAGCGGAACGACAACGAACACTGAAGCTTTCTTT. Translated, this gives CASGTTTNTEAFF.